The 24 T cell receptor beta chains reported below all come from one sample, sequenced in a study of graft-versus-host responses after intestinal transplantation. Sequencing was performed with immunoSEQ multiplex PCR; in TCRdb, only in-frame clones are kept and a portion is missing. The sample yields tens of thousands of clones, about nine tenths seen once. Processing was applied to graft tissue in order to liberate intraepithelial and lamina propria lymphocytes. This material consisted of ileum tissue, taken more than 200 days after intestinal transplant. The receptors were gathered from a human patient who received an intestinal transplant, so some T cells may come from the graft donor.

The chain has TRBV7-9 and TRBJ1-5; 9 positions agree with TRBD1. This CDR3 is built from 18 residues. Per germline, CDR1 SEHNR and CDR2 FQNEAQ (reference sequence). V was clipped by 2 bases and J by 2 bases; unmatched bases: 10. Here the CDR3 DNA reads TGTGCCAGCAGCTTATACCCCGGGACAGGGTTGGGCAATCAGCCCCAGCATTTT. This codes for CASSLYPGTGLGNQPQHF.

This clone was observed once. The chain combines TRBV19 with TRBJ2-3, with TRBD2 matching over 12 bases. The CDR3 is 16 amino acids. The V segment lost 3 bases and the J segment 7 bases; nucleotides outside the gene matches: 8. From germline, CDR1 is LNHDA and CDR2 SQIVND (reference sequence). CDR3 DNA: TGTGCCAGTAGTATCCTAGCGGGAGGGCCGTCGTATACGCAGTATTTT. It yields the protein CASSILAGGPSYTQYF.

DNA for the CDR3: TGTGCCAGCAGTTTCGACAGGGCGGATCAGCCCCAGCATTTT. It encodes CASSFDRADQPQHF. This sequence joins TRBV5-6 and TRBJ1-5; 7 bases map to TRBD1. Losses at the gene ends were 5 bases for V and 5 bases for J; bases not matched to a gene: 7. The CDR3 totals 14 residues. The germline gives CDR1 SGHDT, CDR2 YYEEEE.

CDR3 bases: TGCGCCAGCAGCTTGTTCTCAGGGGTAGCCTATGGCTACACCTTC. Protein product: CASSLFSGVAYGYTF. The chain joins TRBV5-1 to TRBJ1-2, with D perhaps TRBD1 (6 bases). V was clipped by 1 base and J by 4 bases, with 14 bases between them. The CDR3 covers 15 residues. CDR1 is SGHRS and CDR2 is YFSETQ in the germline V gene.

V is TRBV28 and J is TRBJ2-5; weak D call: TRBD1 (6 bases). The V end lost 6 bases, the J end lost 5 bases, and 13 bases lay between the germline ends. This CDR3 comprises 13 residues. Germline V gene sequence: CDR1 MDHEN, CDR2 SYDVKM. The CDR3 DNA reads TGTGCCAGCAGAGAAACAGGGACCGAGACCCAGTACTTC. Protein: CASRETGTETQYF.

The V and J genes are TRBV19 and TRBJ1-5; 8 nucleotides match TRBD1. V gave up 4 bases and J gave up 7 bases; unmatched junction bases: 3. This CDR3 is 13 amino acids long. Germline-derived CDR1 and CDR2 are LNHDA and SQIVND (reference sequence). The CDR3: CASSTGGRQPQHF. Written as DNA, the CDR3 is TGTGCCAGTAGTACAGGGGGCAGGCAGCCCCAGCATTTT.

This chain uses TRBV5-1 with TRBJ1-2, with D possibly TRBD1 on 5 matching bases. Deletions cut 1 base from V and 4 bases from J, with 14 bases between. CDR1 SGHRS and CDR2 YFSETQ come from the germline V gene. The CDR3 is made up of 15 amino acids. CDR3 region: CASSLNGDSPYGYTF. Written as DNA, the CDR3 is TGCGCCAGCAGCTTGAACGGAGACAGTCCCTATGGCTACACCTTC.

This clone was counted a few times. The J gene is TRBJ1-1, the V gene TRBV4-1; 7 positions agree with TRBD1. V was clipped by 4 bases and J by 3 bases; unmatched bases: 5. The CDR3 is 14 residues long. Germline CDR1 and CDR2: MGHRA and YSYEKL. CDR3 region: CASSLMTGYTEAFF. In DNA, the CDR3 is TGCGCCAGCAGCCTTATGACAGGGTACACTGAAGCTTTCTTT.

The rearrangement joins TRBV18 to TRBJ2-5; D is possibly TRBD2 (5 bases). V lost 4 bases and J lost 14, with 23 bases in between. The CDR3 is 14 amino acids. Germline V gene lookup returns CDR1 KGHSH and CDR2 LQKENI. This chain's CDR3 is CASSRGPGASQVYF. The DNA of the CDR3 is TGTGCCAGCTCACGAGGGCCGGGCGCATCACAAGTTTACTTC.

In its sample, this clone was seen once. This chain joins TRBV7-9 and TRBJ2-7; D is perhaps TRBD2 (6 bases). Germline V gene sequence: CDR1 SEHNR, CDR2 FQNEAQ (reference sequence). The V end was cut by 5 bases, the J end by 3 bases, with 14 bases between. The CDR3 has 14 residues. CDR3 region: CASSHPGVDYEQYF. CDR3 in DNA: TGTGCCAGCAGCCACCCGGGAGTCGACTACGAGCAGTACTTC.

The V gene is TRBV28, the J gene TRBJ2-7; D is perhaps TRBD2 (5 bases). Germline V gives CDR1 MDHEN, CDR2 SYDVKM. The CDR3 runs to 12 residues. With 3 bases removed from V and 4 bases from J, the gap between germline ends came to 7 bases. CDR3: CASSFREYEQYF. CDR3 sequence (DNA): TGTGCCAGCAGTTTCCGGGAATACGAGCAGTACTTC.

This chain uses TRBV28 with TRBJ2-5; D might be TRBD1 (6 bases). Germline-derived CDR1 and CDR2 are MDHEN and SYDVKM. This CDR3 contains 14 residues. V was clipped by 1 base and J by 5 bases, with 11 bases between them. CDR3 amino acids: CASSLSGAGETQYF. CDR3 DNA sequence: TGTGCCAGCAGTTTATCAGGGGCCGGGGAGACCCAGTACTTC.

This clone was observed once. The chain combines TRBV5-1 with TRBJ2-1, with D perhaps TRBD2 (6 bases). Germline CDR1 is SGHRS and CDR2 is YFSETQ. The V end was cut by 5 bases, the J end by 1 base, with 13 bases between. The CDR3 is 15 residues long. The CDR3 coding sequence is TGCGCCAGCAGGGTCGGGACTTCTTCCTACAATGAGCAGTTCTTC. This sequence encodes CASRVGTSSYNEQFF. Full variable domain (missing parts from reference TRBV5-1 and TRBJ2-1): KAGVTQTPRYLIKTRGQQVTLSCSPISGHRSVSWYQQTPGQGLQFLFEYFSETQRNKGNFPGRFSGRQFSNSRSEMNVSTLELGDSALYLCASRVGTSSYNEQFFGPGTRLTVL.

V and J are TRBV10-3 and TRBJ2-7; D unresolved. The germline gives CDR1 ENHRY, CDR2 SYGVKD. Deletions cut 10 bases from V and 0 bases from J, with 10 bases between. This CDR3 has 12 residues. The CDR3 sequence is CATGQVSYEQYF. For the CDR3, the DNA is TGTGCCACCGGTCAGGTCTCCTACGAGCAGTACTTC.

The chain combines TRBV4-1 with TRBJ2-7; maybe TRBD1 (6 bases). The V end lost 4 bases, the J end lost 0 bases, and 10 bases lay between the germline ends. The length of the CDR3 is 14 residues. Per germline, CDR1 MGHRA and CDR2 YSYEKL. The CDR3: CASSLRQDSYEQYF. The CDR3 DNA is TGCGCCAGCAGCCTAAGACAGGACTCCTACGAGCAGTACTTC.

The CDR3 nucleotides read TGTGCCAGCAGACAGACTAGCGGGGGATATACCACAGATACGCAGTATTTT. Translating gives CASRQTSGGYTTDTQYF. The V gene is TRBV7-8, the J gene TRBJ2-3, with 12 positions matching TRBD2. Germline assignment: CDR1 SGHVS and CDR2 FQNEAQ. The CDR3 consists of 17 residues. V shed 6 bases and J 2 bases; nucleotides not matched to a gene: 9. Drawing the rest from reference TRBV7-8 and TRBJ2-3, the complete variable domain is GAGVSQSPRYKVAKRGQDVALRCDPISGHVSLFWYQQALGQGPEFLTYFQNEAQLDKSGLPSDRFFAERPEGSVSTLKIQRTQQEDSAVYLCASRQTSGGYTTDTQYFGPGTRLTVL.

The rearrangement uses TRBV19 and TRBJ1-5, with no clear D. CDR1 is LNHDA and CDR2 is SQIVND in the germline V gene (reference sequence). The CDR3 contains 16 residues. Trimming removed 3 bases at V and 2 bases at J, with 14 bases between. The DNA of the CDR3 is TGTGCCAGTAGTATGTATGGGCAGATGGGCAATCAGCCCCAGCATTTT. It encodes CASSMYGQMGNQPQHF. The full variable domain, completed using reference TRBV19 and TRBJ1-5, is DGGITQSPKYLFRKEGQNVTLSCEQNLNHDAMYWYRQDPGQGLRLIYYSQIVNDFQKGDIAEGYSVSREKKESFPLTVTSAQKNPTAFYLCASSMYGQMGNQPQHFGDGTRLSIL.

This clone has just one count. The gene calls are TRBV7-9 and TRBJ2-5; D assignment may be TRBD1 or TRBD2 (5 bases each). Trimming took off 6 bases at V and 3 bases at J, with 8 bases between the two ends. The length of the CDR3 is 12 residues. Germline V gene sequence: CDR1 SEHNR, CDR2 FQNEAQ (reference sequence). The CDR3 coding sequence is TGTGCCAGCAGGAGGGACGAAGAGACCCAGTACTTC. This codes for CASRRDEETQYF.

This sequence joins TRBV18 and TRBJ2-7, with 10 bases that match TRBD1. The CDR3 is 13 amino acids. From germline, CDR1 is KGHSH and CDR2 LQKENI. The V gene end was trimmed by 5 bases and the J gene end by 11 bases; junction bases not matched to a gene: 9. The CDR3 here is CASSIETGGVEYF. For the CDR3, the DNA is TGTGCCAGCTCAATAGAGACAGGGGGCGTTGAGTACTTC.

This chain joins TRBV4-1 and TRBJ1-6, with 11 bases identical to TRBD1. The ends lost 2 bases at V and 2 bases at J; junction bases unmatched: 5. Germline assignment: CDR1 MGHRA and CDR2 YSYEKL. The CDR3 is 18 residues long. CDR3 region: CASSQSRDRGTYNSPLHF. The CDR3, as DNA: TGCGCCAGCAGCCAATCCCGGGACAGGGGGACCTATAATTCACCCCTCCACTTT.

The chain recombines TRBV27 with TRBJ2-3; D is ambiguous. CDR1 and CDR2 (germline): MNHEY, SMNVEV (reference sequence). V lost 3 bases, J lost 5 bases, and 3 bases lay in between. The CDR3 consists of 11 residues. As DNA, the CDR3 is TGTGCCAGCAGTTTCGGAGATACGCAGTATTTT. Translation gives CASSFGDTQYF.

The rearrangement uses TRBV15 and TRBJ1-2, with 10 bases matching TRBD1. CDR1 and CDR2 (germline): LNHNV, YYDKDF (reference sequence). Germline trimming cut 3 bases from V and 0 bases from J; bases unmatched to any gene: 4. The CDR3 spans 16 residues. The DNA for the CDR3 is TGTGCCACCAGCAGCGGACAGGGGGGACCTAACTATGGCTACACCTTC. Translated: CATSSGQGGPNYGYTF. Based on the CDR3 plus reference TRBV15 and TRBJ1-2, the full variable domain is DAMVIQNPRYQVTQFGKPVTLSCSQTLNHNVMYWYQQKSSQAPKLLFHYYDKDFNNEADTPDNFQSRRPNTSFCFLDIRSPGLGDTAMYLCATSSGQGGPNYGYTFGSGTRLTVV.

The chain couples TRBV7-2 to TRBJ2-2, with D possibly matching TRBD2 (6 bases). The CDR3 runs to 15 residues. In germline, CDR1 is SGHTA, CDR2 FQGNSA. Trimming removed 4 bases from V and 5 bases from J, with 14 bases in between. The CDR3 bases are TGTGCCAGCAGCTCCGGCGCGGGAACGACCGGGGAGCTGTTTTTT. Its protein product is CASSSGAGTTGELFF.

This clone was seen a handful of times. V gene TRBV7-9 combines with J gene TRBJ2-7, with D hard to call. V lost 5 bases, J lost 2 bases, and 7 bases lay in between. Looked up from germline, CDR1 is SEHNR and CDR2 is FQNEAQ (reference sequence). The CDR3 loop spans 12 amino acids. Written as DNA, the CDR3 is TGTGCCAGCAGCGGCCAAACCTACGAGCAGTACTTC. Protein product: CASSGQTYEQYF.